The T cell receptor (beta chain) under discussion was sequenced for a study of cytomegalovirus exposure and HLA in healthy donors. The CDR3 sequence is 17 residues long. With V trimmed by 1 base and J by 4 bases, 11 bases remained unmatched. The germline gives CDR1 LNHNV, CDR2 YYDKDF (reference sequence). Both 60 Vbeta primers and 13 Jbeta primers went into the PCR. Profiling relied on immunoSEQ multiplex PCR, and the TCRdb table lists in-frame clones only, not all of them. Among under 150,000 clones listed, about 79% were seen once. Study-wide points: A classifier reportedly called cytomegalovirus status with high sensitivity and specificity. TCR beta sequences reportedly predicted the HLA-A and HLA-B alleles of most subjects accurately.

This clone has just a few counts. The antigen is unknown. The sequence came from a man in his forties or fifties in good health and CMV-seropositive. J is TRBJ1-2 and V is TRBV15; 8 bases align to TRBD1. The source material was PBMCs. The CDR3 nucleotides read TGTGCCACCAGCAGAGGCCCAGGACAGGGTAACTTCTATGGCTACACCTTC. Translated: CATSRGPGQGNFYGYTF.